The rows below give T cell receptor beta chains drawn from one sample of a study of glioma-infiltrating T cells after dendritic cell vaccination. Repertoires were generated with immunoSEQ multiplex PCR, while TCRdb's copy carries only in-frame clones and drops some. The sample holds more than 75,000 clones; over 80% are singletons and the top ten take 6.8%. The specimen comprised blood, sampled after dendritic cell vaccination. Source of these receptors: a human donor with glioblastoma. The CDR3 runs from the conserved cysteine through the conserved F or W. A D gene is named only where the DNA matches it firmly. The size field is filled for only some rows; it gives once, few, many or a size class.

>.|TRBD1|TRBJ1-2|TRBV2
CASSEGIGTANYGYTF
TGTGCCAGCAGTGAGGGAATAGGGACAGCTAACTATGGCTACACCTTC
>.|.|TRBJ2-7|TRBV5-1
CASSLNAGSSYEQYF
TGCGCCAGCAGCTTGAACGCAGGCAGCTCCTACGAGCAGTACTTC
>.|.|TRBJ1-1|TRBV9
CASIRPPTEAFF
TGTGCCAGCATCCGTCCCCCCACTGAAGCTTTCTTT
>.|TRBD1|TRBJ2-5|TRBV11-2
CASSRQGQETQYF
TGTGCCAGCAGTCGACAGGGTCAAGAGACCCAGTACTTC
>.|TRBD1|TRBJ2-3|TRBV5-4
CASSLNSGGGTDTQYF
TGTGCCAGCAGCTTAAACTCAGGGGGCGGCACAGATACGCAGTATTTT
>.|.|TRBJ2-1|TRBV6-5
CASSLTGSSYNEQFF
TGTGCCAGCAGCCTTACAGGGAGCTCCTACAATGAGCAGTTCTTC
>.|.|TRBJ2-7|TRBV6-5
CASSYGGPREQYF
TGTGCCAGCAGTTACGGGGGCCCCAGAGAGCAGTACTTC
>once|TRBD1|TRBJ2-7|TRBV6-1
CASSFPGQDSYEQYF
TGTGCCAGCAGTTTTCCGGGACAGGACTCCTACGAGCAGTACTTC
>once|.|TRBJ2-2|TRBV6-5
CASSWQGNTGELFF
TGTGCCAGCAGTTGGCAGGGGAACACCGGGGAGCTGTTTTTT
>once|TRBD1|TRBJ2-7|TRBV6-1
CASSDPGQFHEQYF
TGTGCCAGCAGTGATCCGGGACAGTTCCACGAGCAGTACTTC
>few|.|TRBJ1-1|TRBV10-3
CAISGVNTEAFF
TGTGCCATCAGTGGCGTGAACACTGAAGCTTTCTTT
>.|.|TRBJ1-1|TRBV5-1
CASSRLGGSTEAFF
TGCGCCAGCAGTCGGCTGGGGGGATCCACTGAAGCTTTCTTT
>once|.|TRBJ1-5|TRBV18
CASSPLSDQPQHF
TGTGCCAGCTCACCATTAAGCGATCAGCCCCAGCATTTT
>once|TRBD2|TRBJ2-3|TRBV5-1
CASSPVPGLAGDRTDTQYF
TGCGCCAGCAGCCCGGTCCCGGGACTAGCGGGGGACCGCACAGATACGCAGTATTTT
>few|TRBD1|TRBJ1-4|TRBV5-1
CASSLGGTENEKLFF
TGCGCCAGCAGCCTGGGGGGGACAGAGAATGAAAAACTGTTTTTT
>.|.|TRBJ1-3|TRBV7-2
CASRGDYSGNTIYF
TGTGCCAGCCGCGGGGACTACTCTGGAAACACCATATATTTT
>few|.|TRBJ2-5|TRBV18
CASSPREGGRGETQYF
TGTGCCAGCTCACCGAGGGAGGGGGGTCGAGGAGAGACCCAGTACTTC
>.|TRBD1|TRBJ2-3|TRBV4-2
CAISPGQDDTDTQYF
TGTGCCATTTCCCCGGGACAGGATGACACAGATACGCAGTATTTT
>.|TRBD2|TRBJ2-1|TRBV5-1
CASSFERGGYNEQFF
TGCGCCAGCAGCTTCGAGCGGGGGGGCTACAATGAGCAGTTCTTC
>.|.|TRBJ1-1|TRBV15
CATSRPRAEDTEAFF
TGTGCCACCAGCAGGCCCAGGGCTGAGGACACTGAAGCTTTCTTT
>.|.|TRBJ2-1|TRBV7-9
CASSSRSREGNEQFF
TGTGCCAGCAGCTCCCGATCTCGCGAGGGCAATGAGCAGTTCTTC
>.|TRBD2|TRBJ2-3|TRBV6-5
CASSWGLGTSTDTQYF
TGTGCCAGCAGTTGGGGACTAGGAACGAGCACAGATACGCAGTATTTT
>.|TRBD1|TRBJ2-3|TRBV5-1
CASSLPRTGGTDTQYF
TGCGCCAGCAGCTTGCCTCGGACAGGGGGGACAGATACGCAGTATTTT
>.|TRBD1|TRBJ2-1|TRBV7-2
CASRHTSGTGNNEQFF
TGTGCCAGCAGGCACACCTCCGGGACAGGAAACAATGAGCAGTTCTTC
>once|.|TRBJ2-3|TRBV6-5
CASSYSLENTDTQYF
TGTGCCAGCAGTTACTCATTGGAGAACACAGATACGCAGTATTTT
>.|TRBD1|TRBJ2-2|TRBV11-3
CASSLGTGPSGELFF
TGTGCCAGCAGCTTGGGGACAGGGCCTTCCGGGGAGCTGTTTTTT
>.|TRBD2|TRBJ2-1|TRBV19
CASSSAGGPYNEQFF
TGTGCCAGTAGTTCAGCGGGGGGGCCTTACAATGAGCAGTTCTTC
>medium-sized|TRBD1|TRBJ1-6|TRBV10-3
CAIRTGEGHNSPLHF
TGTGCCATCAGAACAGGGGAAGGTCATAATTCACCCCTCCACTTT
>.|.|TRBJ2-5|TRBV5-1
CASRDTQETQYF
TGCGCCAGCAGGGACACCCAAGAGACCCAGTACTTC
>.|TRBD1|TRBJ1-1|TRBV6-1
CASRGSRGDEAFF
TGTGCCAGCAGGGGAAGCAGGGGGGATGAAGCTTTCTTT
>.|TRBD2|TRBJ2-3|TRBV11-3
CASSPFSGASTDTQYF
TGTGCCAGCAGTCCCTTTAGCGGGGCCTCCACAGATACGCAGTATTTT
>.|.|TRBJ2-1|TRBV21-1
CASSPCLRVSDEQFF
TGTGCCAGCAGCCCCTGCCTCAGGGTTTCGGATGAGCAGTTCTTC
>.|.|TRBJ1-5|TRBV15
CATSRDREGTQHF
TGTGCCACCAGCAGAGACAGGGAAGGGACCCAGCATTTT
>.|.|TRBJ1-6|TRBV5-6
CASSFYRNSPLHF
TGTGCCAGCAGCTTTTACAGAAATTCACCCCTCCACTTT
>.|.|TRBJ1-5|TRBV30
CAAGEKGNQPQHF
TGTGCTGCAGGGGAAAAGGGCAATCAGCCCCAGCATTTT
>.|TRBD2|TRBJ2-3|TRBV2
CASSSPWALTSGSTDTQYF
TGTGCCAGCAGTAGCCCGTGGGCGCTAACTAGCGGGAGCACAGATACGCAGTATTTT
>.|TRBD1|TRBJ1-4|TRBV2
CADGQGEATNEKLFF
TGTGCAGACGGGCAGGGGGAGGCAACTAATGAAAAACTGTTTTTT
>.|.|TRBJ1-5|TRBV27
CASSLSGYRNQPQHF
TGTGCCAGCAGTTTATCCGGGTACCGCAATCAGCCCCAGCATTTT
>.|.|TRBJ1-6|TRBV7-2
CASSLKSQGSPLHF
TGTGCCAGCAGCTTAAAGTCACAGGGTTCACCCCTCCACTTT
>.|.|TRBJ1-1|TRBV7-3
CASSQRAGEAFF
TGTGCCAGCAGCCAACGTGCAGGTGAAGCTTTCTTT
>.|.|TRBJ1-4|TRBV7-2
CASSSHLNEKLFF
TGTGCCAGCAGCTCCCACCTAAATGAAAAACTGTTTTTT
>.|TRBD1|TRBJ1-2|TRBV6-1
CASSEAFLRTGRYGYTF
TGTGCCAGCAGTGAAGCTTTTTTAAGGACAGGTCGCTATGGCTACACCTTC
>.|.|TRBJ1-1|TRBV7-9
CASSFDTEAFF
TGTGCCAGCAGCTTCGACACTGAAGCTTTCTTT
>.|.|TRBJ2-5|TRBV7-8
CASSLVQVETQYF
TGTGCCAGCAGCTTAGTACAGGTCGAGACCCAGTACTTC
>.|.|TRBJ1-1|TRBV27
CASSPEGTFSEAFF
TGTGCCAGCAGTCCCGAAGGGACATTCTCTGAAGCTTTCTTT
>.|.|TRBJ1-1|TRBV11-1
CASSQQGTAFF
TGTGCCAGCAGCCAACAGGGTACAGCTTTCTTT
>.|TRBD2|TRBJ2-2|TRBV4-1
CASSQIAGETNTGELFF
TGCGCCAGCAGCCAGATAGCGGGGGAGACGAACACCGGGGAGCTGTTTTTT
>.|TRBD2|TRBJ2-7|TRBV30
CAWSSGTSSYEQYF
TGTGCCTGGAGTTCCGGGACTAGTTCCTACGAGCAGTACTTC
>.|TRBD1|TRBJ1-1|TRBV18
CASSPGQGGTEAFF
TGTGCCAGCTCCCCTGGACAGGGAGGTACTGAAGCTTTCTTT
>.|.|TRBJ2-3|TRBV2
CASSLGTRTDTQYF
TGTGCCAGCAGTCTGGGTACGCGGACAGATACGCAGTATTTT
>.|TRBD2|TRBJ2-5|TRBV9
CASSVLAGGPETQYF
TGTGCCAGCAGCGTGTTAGCGGGGGGGCCCGAGACCCAGTACTTC